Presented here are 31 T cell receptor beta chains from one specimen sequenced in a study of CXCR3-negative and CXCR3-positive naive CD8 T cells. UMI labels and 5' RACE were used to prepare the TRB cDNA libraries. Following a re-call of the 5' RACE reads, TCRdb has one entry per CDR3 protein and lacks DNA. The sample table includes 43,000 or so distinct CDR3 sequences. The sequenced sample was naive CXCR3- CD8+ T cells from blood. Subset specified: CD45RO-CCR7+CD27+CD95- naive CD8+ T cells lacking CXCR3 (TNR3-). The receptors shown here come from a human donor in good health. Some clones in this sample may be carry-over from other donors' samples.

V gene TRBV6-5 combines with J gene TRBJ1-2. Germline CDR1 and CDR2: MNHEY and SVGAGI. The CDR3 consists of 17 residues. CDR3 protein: CASSYSEGPSFEEGYTF.

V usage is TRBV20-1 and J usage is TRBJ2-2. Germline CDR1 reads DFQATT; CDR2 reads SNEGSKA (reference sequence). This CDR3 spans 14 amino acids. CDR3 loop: CSARVAMNTGELFF.

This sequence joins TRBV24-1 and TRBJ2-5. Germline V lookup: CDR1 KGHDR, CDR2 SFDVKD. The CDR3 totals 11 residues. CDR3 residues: CATSQSETQYF.

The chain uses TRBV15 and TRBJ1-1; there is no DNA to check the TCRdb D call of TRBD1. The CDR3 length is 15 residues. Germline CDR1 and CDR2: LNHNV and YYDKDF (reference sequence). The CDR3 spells CATSRRQGPSVEAFF.

The CDR3 sequence is CASSLTGGGHNSPLHF. The rearrangement links TRBV28 to TRBJ1-6; the TCRdb call, TRBD1, lacks DNA for checking. Germline V lookup: CDR1 MDHEN, CDR2 SYDVKM. CDR3 length: 16 amino acids. Full variable domain (remainder filled in from reference TRBV28 and TRBJ1-6): DVKVTQSSRYLVKRTGEKVFLECVQDMDHENMFWYRQDPGLGLRLIYFSYDVKMKEKGDIPEGYSVSREKKERFSLILESASTNQTSMYLCASSLTGGGHNSPLHFGNGTRLTVT.

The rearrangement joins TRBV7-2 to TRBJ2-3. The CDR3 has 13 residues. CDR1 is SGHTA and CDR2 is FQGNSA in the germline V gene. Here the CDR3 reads CASSLAMGDTQYF.

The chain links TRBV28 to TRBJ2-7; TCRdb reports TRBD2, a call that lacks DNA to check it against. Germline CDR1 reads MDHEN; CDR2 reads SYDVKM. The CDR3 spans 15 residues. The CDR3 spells CASSLGAGRNYEQYF. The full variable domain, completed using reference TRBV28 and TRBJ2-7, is DVKVTQSSRYLVKRTGEKVFLECVQDMDHENMFWYRQDPGLGLRLIYFSYDVKMKEKGDIPEGYSVSREKKERFSLILESASTNQTSMYLCASSLGAGRNYEQYFGPGTRLTVT.

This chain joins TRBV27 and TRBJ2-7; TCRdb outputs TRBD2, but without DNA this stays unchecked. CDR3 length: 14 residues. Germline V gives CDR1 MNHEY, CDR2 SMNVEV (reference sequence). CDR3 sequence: CASSPSTTTHEQYF.

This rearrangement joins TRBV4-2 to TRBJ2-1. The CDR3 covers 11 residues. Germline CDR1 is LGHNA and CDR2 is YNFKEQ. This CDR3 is CASSSLDEQFF.

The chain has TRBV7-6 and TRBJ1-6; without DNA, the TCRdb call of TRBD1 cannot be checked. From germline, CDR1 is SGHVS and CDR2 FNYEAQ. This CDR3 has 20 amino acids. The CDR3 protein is CASSLDGGWGQGVDNSPLHF. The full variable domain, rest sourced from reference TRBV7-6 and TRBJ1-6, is GAGVSQSPRYKVTKRGQDVALRCDPISGHVSLYWYRQALGQGPEFLTYFNYEAQQDKSGLPNDRFSAERPEGSISTLTIQRTEQRDSAMYRCASSLDGGWGQGVDNSPLHFGNGTRLTVT.

The CDR3 sequence is CASRLPQETQYF. The V call is TRBV12-2, the J call TRBJ2-5. TRBV12-2 is assigned pseudogene status. CDR3 length equals 12 residues.

CDR3 sequence reads: CASSWSTSGRAVDTQYF. The chain uses TRBV7-8 and TRBJ2-3; TCRdb reports TRBD2, a call that lacks DNA to check it against. Germline CDR1 is SGHVS and CDR2 is FQNEAQ. The CDR3 runs to 17 residues.

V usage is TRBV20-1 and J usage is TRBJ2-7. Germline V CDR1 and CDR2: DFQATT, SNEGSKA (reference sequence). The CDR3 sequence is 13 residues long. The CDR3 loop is CSARDLGSYEQYF.

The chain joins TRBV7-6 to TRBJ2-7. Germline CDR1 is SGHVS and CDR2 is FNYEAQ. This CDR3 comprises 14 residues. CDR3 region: CASSLGPNSYEQYF.

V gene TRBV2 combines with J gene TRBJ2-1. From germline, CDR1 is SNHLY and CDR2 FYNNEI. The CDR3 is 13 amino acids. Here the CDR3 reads CASSGITYNEQFF.

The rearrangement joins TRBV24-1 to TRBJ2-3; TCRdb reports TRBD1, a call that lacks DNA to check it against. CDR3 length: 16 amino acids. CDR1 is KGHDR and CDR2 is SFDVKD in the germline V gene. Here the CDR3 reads CATSDSRQGRTDTQYF.

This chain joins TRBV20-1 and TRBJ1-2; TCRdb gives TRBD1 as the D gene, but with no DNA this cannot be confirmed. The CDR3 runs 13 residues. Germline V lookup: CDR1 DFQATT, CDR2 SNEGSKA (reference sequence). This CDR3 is CSVDRPSNYGYTF.

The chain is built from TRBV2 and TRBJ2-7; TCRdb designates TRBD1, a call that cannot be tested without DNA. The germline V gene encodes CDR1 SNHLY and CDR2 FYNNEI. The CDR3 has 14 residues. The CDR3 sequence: CASSPNRGPWEQYF.

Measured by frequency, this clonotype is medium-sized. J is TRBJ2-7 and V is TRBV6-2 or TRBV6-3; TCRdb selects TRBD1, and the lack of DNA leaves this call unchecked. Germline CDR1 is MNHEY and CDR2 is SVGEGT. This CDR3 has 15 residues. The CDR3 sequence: CASTVGTAHSYEQYF.

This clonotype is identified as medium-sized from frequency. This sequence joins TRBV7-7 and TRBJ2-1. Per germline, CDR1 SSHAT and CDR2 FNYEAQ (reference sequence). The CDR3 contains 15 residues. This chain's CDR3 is CASSLGPSSYNEQFF. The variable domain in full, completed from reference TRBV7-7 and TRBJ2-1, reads GAGVSQSPRYKVTKRGQDVTLRCDPISSHATLYWYQQALGQGPEFLTYFNYEAQPDKSGLPSDRFSAERPEGSISTLTIQRTEQRDSAMYRCASSLGPSSYNEQFFGPGTRLTVL.

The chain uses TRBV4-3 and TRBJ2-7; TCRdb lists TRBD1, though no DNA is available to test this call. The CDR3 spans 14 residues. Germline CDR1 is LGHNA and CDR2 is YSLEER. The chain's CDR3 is CASSLRTGGHEQYF.

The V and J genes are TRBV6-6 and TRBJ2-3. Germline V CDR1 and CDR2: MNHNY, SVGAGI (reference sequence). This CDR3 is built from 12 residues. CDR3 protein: CASSRSTDTQYF.

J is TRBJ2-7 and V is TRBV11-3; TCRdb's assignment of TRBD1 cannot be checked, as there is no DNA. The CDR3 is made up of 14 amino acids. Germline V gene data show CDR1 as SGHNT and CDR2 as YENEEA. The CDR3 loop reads CASSPRVPSYEQYF.

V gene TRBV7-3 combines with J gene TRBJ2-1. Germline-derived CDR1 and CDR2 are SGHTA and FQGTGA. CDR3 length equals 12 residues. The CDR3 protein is CASSLMGNEQFF.

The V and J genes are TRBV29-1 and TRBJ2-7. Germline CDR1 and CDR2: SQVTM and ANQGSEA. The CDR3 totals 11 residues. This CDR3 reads CSGGVGSEQYF.

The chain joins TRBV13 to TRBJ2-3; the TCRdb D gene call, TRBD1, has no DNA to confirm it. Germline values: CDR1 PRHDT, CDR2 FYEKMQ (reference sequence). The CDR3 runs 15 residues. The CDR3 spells CASSPDREGADTQYF.

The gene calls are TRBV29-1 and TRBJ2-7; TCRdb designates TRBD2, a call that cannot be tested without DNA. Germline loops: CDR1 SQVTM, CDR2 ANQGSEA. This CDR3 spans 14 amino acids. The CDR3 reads CSAEDSGSSYEQYF.

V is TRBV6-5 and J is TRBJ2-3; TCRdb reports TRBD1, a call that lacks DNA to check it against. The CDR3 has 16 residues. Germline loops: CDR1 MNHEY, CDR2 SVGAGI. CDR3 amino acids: CASRTGTDWLTDTQYF.

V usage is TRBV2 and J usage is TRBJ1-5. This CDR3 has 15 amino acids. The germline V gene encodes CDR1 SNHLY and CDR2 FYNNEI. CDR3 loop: CASSHYRDRKQPQHF.

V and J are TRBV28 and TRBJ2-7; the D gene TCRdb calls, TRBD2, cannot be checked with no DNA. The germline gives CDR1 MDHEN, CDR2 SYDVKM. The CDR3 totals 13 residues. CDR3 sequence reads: CASNSGNPYEQYF.

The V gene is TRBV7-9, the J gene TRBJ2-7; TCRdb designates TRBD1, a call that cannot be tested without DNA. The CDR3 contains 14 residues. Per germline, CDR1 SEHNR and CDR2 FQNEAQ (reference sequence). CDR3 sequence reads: CASSPPRTPYEQYF.